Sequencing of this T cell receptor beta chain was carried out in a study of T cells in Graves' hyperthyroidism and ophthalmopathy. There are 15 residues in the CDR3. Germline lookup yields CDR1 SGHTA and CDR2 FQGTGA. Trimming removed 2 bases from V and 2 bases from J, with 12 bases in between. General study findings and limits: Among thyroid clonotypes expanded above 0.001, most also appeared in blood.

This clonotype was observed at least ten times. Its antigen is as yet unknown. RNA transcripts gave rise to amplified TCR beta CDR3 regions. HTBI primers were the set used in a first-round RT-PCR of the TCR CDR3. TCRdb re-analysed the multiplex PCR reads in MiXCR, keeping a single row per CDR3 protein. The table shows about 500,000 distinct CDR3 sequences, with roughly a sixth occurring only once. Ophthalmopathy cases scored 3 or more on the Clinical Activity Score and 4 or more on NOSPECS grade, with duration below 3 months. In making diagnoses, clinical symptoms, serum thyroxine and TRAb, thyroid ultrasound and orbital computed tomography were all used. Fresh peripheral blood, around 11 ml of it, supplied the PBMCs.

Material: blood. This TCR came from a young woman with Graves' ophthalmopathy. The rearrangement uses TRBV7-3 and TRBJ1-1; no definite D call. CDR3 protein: CASSLVAAFNTEAFF. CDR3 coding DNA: TGTGCCAGCAGCTTAGTCGCAGCCTTTAACACTGAAGCTTTCTTT.